This T cell receptor beta chain was found in a study of CD8+CD57+ T cells in acquired aplastic anemia. The germline V gene encodes CDR1 MNHEY and CDR2 SMNVEV (reference sequence). There are 14 residues in the CDR3. Trimming removed 0 bases at V and 7 bases at J, with 13 bases between. TCR beta VDJ and CDR3 were profiled, and genomic DNA was the template. TCRdb redid the calling of the reads with MiXCR, one entry per CDR3 protein. Among about 190,000 distinct CDR3 sequences, less than 65% were seen once, and the ten largest hold approximately 15%. This clonotype showed up many times. This chain links TRBV27 with TRBJ2-7; a weak D match, TRBD1 (5 bases). The specimen sequenced was sorted CD4+, CD8+, or CD8+CD57+ T cells (not recorded which) from PBMCs. The clonotype comes from a human donor in good health, serving as a control. CDR3 DNA sequence: TGTGCCAGCAGTTTATCAGGGCAGGGTCGAGAGCAGTACTTC. Translated, it gives CASSLSGQGREQYF.